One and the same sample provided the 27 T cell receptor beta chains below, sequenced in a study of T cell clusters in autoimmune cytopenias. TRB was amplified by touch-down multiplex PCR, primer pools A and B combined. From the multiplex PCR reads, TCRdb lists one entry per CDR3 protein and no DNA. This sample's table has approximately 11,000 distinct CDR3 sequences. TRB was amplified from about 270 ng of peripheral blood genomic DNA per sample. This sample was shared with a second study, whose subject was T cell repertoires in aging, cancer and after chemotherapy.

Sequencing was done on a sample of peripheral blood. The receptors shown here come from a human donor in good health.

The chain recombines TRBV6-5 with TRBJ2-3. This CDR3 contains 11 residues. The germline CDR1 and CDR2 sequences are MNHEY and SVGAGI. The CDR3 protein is CASGSSDTQYF.

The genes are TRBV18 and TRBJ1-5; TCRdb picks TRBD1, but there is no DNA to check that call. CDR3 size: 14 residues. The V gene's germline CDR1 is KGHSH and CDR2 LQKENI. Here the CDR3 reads CASSYTGGDQPQHF.

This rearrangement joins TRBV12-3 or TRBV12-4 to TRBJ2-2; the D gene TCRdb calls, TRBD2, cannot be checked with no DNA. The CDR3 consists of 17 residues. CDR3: CASSTSGRARNTGELFF.

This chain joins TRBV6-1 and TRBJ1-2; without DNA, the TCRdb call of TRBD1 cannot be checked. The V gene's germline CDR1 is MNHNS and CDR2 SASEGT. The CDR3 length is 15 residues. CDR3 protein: CASSEGEGGGYGYTF.

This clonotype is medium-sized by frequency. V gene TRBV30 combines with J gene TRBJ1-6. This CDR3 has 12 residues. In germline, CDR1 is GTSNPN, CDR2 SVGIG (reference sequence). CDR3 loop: CAWSGQYSPLHF.

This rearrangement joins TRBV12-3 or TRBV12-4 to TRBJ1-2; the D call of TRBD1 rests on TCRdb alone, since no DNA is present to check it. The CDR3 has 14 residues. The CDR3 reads CASSQDREYYGYTF.

The chain's CDR3 is CASSLSLGRDSLSGANVLTF. The genes are TRBV7-9 and TRBJ2-6; TCRdb returns TRBD1, unconfirmable since there is no DNA. Looked up from germline, CDR1 is SEHNR and CDR2 is FQNEAQ (reference sequence). The CDR3 has 20 residues.

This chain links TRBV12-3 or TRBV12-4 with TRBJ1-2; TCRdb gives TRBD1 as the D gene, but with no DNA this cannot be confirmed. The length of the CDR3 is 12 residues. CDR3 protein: CASSSEWGGGTF.

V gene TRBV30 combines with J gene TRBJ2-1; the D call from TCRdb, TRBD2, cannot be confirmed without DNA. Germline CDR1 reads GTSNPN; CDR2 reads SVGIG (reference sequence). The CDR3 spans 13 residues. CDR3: CAIGLAGELSQFF.

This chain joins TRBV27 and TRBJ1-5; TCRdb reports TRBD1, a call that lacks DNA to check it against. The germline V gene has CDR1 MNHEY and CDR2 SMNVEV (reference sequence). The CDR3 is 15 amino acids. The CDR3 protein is CASSPRQGSHQPQHF.

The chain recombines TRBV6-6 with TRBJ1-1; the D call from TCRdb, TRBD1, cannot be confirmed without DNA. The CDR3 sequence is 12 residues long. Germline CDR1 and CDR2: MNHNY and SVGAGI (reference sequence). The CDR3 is CASRAGGSSAFF.

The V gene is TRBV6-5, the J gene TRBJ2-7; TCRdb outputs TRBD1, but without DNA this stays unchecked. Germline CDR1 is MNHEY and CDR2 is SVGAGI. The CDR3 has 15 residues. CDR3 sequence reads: CASSPGQGKSYEQYF.

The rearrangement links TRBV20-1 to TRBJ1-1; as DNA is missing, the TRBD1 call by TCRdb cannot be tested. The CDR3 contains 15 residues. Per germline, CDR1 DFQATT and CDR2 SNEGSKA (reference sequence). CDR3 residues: CSARTGGSRGTEAFF.

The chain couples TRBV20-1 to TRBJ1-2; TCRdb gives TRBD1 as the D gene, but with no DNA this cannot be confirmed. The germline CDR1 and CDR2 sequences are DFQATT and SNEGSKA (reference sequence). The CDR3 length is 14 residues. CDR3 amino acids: CSASAPGGGYGYTF.

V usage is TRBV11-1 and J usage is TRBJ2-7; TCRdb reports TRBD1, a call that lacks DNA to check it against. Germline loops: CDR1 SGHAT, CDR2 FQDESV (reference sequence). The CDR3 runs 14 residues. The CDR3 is CASSLGLTGGEQYF. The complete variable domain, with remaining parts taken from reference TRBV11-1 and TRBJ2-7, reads EAEVAQSPRYKITEKSQAVAFWCDPISGHATLYWYRQILGQGPELLVQFQDESVVDDSQLPKDRFSAERLKGVDSTLKIQPAELGDSAMYLCASSLGLTGGEQYFGPGTRLTVT.

The CDR3 spells CASSQDRLGELFF. The chain employs TRBV6-4 and TRBJ2-2. The CDR3 is 13 amino acids. CDR1 is MRHNA and CDR2 is SNTAGT in the germline V gene.

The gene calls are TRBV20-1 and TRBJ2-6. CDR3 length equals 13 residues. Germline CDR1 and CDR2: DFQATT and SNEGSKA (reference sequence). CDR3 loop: CSARSSGANVLTF.

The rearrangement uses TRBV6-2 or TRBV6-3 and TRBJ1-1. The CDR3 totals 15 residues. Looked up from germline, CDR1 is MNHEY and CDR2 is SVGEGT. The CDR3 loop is CASSLDPYSNTEAFF.

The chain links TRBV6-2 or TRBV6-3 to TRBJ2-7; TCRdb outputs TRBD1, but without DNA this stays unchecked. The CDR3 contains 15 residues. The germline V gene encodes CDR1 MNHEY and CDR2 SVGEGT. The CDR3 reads CASRPGTGPSYEQYF.

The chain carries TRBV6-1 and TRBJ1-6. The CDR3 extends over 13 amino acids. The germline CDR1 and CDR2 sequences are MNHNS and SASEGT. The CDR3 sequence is CASSAGTVQPLHF.

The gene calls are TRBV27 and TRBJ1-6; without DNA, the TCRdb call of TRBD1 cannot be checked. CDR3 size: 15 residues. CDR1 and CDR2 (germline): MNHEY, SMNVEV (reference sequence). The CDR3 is CASSVDREYNSPLHF.

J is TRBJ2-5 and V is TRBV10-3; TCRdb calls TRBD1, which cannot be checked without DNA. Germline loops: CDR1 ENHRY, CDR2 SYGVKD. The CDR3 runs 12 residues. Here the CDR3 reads CAIGATQETQYF.

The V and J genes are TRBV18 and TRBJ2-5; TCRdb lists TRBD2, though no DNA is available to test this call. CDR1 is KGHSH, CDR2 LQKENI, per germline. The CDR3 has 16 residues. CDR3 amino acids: CASSRLEREYGETQYF.

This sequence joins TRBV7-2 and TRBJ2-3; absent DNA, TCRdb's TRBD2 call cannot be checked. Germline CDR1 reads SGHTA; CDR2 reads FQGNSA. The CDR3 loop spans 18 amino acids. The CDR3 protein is CASSFARTSGSSTDTQYF.

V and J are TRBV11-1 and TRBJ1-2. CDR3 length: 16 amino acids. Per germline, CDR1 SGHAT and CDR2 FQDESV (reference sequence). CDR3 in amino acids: CASSQAIDWANYGYTF.

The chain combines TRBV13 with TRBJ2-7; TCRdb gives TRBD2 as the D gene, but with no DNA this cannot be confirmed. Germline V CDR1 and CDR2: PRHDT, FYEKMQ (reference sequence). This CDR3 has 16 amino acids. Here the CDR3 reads CASSLDGLAGGAEQYF. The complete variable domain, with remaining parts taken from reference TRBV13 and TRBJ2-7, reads AAGVIQSPRHLIKEKRETATLKCYPIPRHDTVYWYQQGPGQDPQFLISFYEKMQSDKGSIPDRFSAQQFSDYHSELNMSSLELGDSALYFCASSLDGLAGGAEQYFGPGTRLTVT.

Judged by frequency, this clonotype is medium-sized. This CDR3 reads CASSLIPQETQYF. J is TRBJ2-5 and V is TRBV11-1; lacking DNA, the TRBD1 call made by TCRdb goes unchecked. CDR3 size: 13 residues. Germline CDR1 reads SGHAT; CDR2 reads FQDESV (reference sequence).